This T cell receptor beta chain originates from a study of resident and recirculating memory T cells in vitiligo. Study-wide results and caveats: TCR sequences were not conserved across biopsy sites or patients. No unique dominant TCR clone was found in vitiligo lesions.

Patients had to be free of confetti depigmentation, indicating active vitiligo. CDR1 is MNHEY and CDR2 is SMNVEV in the germline V gene (reference sequence). The CDR3 has 18 residues. The V segment lost 3 bases and the J segment 0 bases; nucleotides outside the gene matches: 6. Some clones are missing from TCRdb's copy, which holds only in-frame ones; the method was immunoSEQ multiplex PCR. The data hold tens of thousands of clones, with approximately 91% observed a single time. This clone was counted between two and nine times. Its antigen remains unknown. This receptor was identified in a male donor with vitiligo. V gene TRBV27 combines with J gene TRBJ2-1; 12 nucleotides line up with TRBD2. The sequenced sample was blood. The CDR3 nucleotides read TGTGCCAGCAGTTTCGACCTAGCGGGGGGGGTCTCCTACAATGAGCAGTTCTTC. It codes for CASSFDLAGGVSYNEQFF.